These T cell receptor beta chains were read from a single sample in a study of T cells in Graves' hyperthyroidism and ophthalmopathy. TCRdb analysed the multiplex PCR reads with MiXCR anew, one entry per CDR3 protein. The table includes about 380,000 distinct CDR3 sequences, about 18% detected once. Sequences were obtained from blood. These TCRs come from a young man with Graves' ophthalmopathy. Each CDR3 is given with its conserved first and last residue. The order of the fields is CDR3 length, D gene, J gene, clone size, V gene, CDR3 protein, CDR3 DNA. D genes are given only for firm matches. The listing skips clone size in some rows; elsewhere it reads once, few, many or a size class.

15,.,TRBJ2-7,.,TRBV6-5,CASSYRVVPRDEQYF,TGTGCCAGCAGTTACCGAGTTGTTCCTAGAGACGAGCAGTACTTC
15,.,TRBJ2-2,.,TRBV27,CASSFIRGITGELFF,TGTGCCAGCAGTTTCATAAGGGGTATCACCGGGGAGCTGTTTTTT
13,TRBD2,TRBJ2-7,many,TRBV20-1,CSARGTSGHEQYF,TGCAGTGCTAGAGGGACTAGCGGCCACGAGCAGTACTTC
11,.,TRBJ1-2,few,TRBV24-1,CATSDLGGYTF,TGTGCCACCAGTGATTTAGGGGGCTACACCTTC
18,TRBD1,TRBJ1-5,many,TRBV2,CASSELMGTGGSNQPQHF,TGTGCCAGCAGTGAACTTATGGGGACAGGGGGAAGCAATCAGCCCCAGCATTTT
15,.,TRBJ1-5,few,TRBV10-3,CAISEVGGVGQPQHF,TGTGCCATCAGTGAGGTTGGGGGGGTGGGCCAGCCCCAGCATTTT
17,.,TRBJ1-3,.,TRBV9,CASSVAPDPSSGNTIYF,TGTGCCAGCAGCGTGGCCCCGGACCCGAGCTCTGGAAACACCATATATTTT
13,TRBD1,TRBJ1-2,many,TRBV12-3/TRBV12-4,CASSRDRLGGYTF,TGTGCCAGCAGCCGGGACAGATTGGGTGGCTACACCTTC
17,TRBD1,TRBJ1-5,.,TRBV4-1,CASSQGEGDRVYQPQHF,TGCGCCAGCAGCCAAGGGGAGGGGGACAGGGTTTATCAGCCCCAGCATTTT
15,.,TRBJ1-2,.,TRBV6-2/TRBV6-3,CASSALPRGGYGYTF,TGTGCCAGCAGCGCATTACCCAGGGGAGGGTATGGCTACACCTTC
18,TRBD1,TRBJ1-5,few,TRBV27,CASSPRGQGPYSNQPQHF,TGTGCCAGCAGCCCCAGGGGGCAGGGCCCCTATAGCAATCAGCCCCAGCATTTT
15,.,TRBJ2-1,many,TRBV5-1,CASSFSSRANNEQFF,TGCGCCAGCAGCTTCTCCAGCAGGGCGAACAATGAGCAGTTCTTC
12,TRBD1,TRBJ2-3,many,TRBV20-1,CSARGQGYTQYF,TGCAGTGCTAGAGGACAGGGGTATACGCAGTATTTT
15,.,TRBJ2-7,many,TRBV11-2,CASSFWAARSYEQYF,TGTGCCAGCAGCTTCTGGGCAGCCCGATCCTACGAGCAGTACTTC
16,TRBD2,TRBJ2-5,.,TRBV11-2,CASSPGLAGALETQYF,TGTGCCAGCAGCCCGGGACTAGCGGGGGCCTTAGAGACCCAGTACTTC
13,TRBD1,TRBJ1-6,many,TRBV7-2,CASSSPQGAPLHF,TGTGCCAGCAGCTCACCTCAGGGGGCTCCCCTCCACTTT
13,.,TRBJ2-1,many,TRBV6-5,CASSYKGGNEQFF,TGTGCCAGCAGTTACAAGGGGGGAAATGAGCAGTTCTTC
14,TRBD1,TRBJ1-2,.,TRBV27,CASSQTGGAGGYTF,TGTGCCAGCAGCCAAACAGGGGGCGCGGGTGGCTACACCTTC
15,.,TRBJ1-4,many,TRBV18,CASSPDRSTNEKLFF,TGTGCCAGCTCACCCGACAGGTCGACTAATGAAAAACTGTTTTTT
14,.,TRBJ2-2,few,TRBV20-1,CSAPQGSSTGELFF,TGCAGTGCTCCACAGGGATCGAGCACCGGGGAGCTGTTTTTT
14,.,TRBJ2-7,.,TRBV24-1,CATSDPLVSGEQYF,TGTGCCACCAGTGATCCCCTAGTATCGGGCGAGCAGTACTTC
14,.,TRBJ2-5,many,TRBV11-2,CASSPLPGQETQYF,TGTGCCAGCAGCCCCCTGCCAGGGCAAGAGACCCAGTACTTC
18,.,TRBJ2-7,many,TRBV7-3,CASSPGPSGPGATYEQYF,TGTGCCAGCAGCCCAGGTCCCAGCGGTCCGGGGGCGACCTACGAGCAGTACTTC
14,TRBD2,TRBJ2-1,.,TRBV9,CASSGERGGNEQFF,TGTGCCAGCAGCGGCGAGCGGGGGGGCAATGAGCAGTTCTTC
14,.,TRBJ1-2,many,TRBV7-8,CASSLEGRDYGYTF,TGTGCCAGCAGCTTAGAGGGGCGCGACTATGGCTACACCTTC
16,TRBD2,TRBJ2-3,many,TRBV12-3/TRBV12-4,CASSLGLAGRTDTQYF,TGTGCCAGCAGCTTAGGACTAGCGGGGCGCACAGATACGCAGTATTTT
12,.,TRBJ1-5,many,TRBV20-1,CSARSGYQPQHF,TGCAGTGCTAGATCGGGGTATCAGCCCCAGCATTTT
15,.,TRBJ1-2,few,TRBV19,CASSPGTDYGSGYTF,TGTGCCAGTAGCCCCGGGACGGACTACGGCTCTGGCTACACCTTC
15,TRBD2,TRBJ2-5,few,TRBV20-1,CSAPGGGGAGGTQYF,TGCAGTGCCCCCGGGGGCGGGGGGGCCGGGGGGACCCAGTACTTC
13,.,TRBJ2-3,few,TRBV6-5,CASRLHRTDTQYF,TGTGCCAGCAGGTTACATCGCACAGATACGCAGTATTTT
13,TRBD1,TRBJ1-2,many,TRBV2,CASMETGAGGYTF,TGTGCCAGCATGGAGACAGGGGCGGGCGGCTACACCTTC